The subject of this entry is one TCR beta chain. V lost 2 bases, J lost 6 bases, and 8 bases lay in between. CDR3 length: 13 residues. Germline CDR1 is SNHLY and CDR2 is FYNNEI. Whole blood was used without fractionation, so all unsorted peripheral T cells were included. Around 450 ng RNA was reverse transcribed with alpha and beta constant-region primers. Separate chain-specific third strand synthesis with multiplexing indices produced the alpha and beta libraries. TCRdb analysed the 5' RACE reads with MiXCR anew, one entry per CDR3 protein. The table has around 5,700 distinct CDR3 sequences, roughly 23% seen once. The sample originates from a study of HIV-infected patients and healthy controls.

The material was blood, obtained before antiretroviral therapy. This sequence originates from an adult with HIV infection. The chain is built from TRBV2 and TRBJ2-1; D is ambiguous. As DNA, the CDR3 is TGTGCCAGCAGTGAACCCCCCTTCAATGAGCAGTTCTTC. It translates to CASSEPPFNEQFF.